This paragraph covers one TCR beta chain sequence. Germline CDR1 is SNHLY and CDR2 is FYNNEI. CDR3 size: 14 residues. V lost 0 bases to trimming and J lost 5 bases, with 8 bases between them. The PCR made use of 60 Vbeta and 13 Jbeta primers. Sequenced by immunoSEQ multiplex PCR; TCRdb stores in-frame clones only, minus some. The sample includes some 130,000 clones, over 50% of them seen just once. The data stem from a study of cytomegalovirus exposure and HLA in healthy donors. The sample taken for sequencing was PBMCs. The chain couples TRBV2 to TRBJ1-5; tentative D call: TRBD1 (6 bases). The sequence was obtained from a human donor in good health. Here the CDR3 DNA reads TGTGCCAGCAGTGAAGCCAGGGGCTATCAGCCCCAGCATTTT. Its protein product is CASSEARGYQPQHF.